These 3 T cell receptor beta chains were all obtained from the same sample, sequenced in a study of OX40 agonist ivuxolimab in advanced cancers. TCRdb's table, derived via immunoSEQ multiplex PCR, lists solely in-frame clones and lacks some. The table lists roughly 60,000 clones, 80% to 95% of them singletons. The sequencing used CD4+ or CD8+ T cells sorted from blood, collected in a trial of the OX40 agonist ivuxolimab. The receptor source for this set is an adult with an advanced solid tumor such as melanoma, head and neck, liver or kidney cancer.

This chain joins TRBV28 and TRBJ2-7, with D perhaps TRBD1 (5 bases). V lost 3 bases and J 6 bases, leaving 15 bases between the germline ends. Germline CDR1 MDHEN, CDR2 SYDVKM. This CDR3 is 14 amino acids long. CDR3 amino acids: CASSFAREDSEQYF. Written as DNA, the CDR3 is TGTGCCAGCAGTTTTGCCAGGGAAGATTCCGAGCAGTACTTC.

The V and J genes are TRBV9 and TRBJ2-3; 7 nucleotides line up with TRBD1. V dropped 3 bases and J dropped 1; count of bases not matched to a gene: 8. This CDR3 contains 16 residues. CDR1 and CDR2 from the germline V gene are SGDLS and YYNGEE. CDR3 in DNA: TGTGCCAGCAGCGGCTCCGGGACAGCTGGCACAGATACGCAGTATTTT. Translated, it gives CASSGSGTAGTDTQYF.

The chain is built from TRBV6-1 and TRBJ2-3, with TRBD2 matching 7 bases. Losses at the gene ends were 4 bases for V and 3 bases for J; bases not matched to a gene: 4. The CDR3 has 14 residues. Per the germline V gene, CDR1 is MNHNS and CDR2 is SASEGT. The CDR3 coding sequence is TGTGCCAGCAGTGTAGAGCGGGGAACAGATACGCAGTATTTT. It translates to CASSVERGTDTQYF.